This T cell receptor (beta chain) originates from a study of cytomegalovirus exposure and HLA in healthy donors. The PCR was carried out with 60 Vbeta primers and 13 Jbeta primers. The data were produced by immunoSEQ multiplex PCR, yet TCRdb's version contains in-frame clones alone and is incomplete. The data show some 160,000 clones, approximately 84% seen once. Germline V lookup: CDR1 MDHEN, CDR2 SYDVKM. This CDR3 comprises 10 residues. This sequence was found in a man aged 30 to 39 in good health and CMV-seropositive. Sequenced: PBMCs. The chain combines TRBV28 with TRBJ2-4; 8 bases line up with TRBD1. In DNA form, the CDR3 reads TGTGGGACAGGGAGGTACATTCAGTACTTC. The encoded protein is CGTGRYIQYF.